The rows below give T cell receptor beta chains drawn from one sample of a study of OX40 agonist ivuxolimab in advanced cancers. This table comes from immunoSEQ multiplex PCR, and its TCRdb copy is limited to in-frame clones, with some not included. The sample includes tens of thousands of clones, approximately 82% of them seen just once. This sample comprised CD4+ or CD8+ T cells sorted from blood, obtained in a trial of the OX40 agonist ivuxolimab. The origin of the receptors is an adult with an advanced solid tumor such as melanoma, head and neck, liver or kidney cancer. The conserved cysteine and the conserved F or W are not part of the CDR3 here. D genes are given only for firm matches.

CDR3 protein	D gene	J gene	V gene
ASSWVEGGGSPLH	-	TRBJ1-6	TRBV7-6
ASSLSSGTGGRNEQF	TRBD1	TRBJ2-1	TRBV28
ASSLAGTSTDTQY	-	TRBJ2-3	TRBV5-1
AWSVGSGVADTQY	TRBD2	TRBJ2-3	TRBV30
ASSLTSMDIQY	-	TRBJ2-4	TRBV7-9
ASSDKRPYNEKLF	-	TRBJ1-4	TRBV10-1
SVEGAAAYNEQF	-	TRBJ2-1	TRBV29-1
ASNRFMNTEAF	-	TRBJ1-1	TRBV2
ASRPGQGAQQF	TRBD1	TRBJ2-1	TRBV7-9
ASSPLQGGHEQY	-	TRBJ2-7	TRBV18
ASSLTGTVNTEAF	TRBD1	TRBJ1-1	TRBV28
ASSLGRGETQY	-	TRBJ2-5	TRBV7-8